The 8 T cell receptor beta chains below were found in one sample sequenced in a study of blood T cell repertoires in COVID-19. The table came from immunoSEQ multiplex PCR; TCRdb's copy has only in-frame clones and leaves some out. Among roughly 410,000 clones listed, 70% to 90% were seen once. The material sequenced was peripheral blood. The origin of the receptors is a woman aged 40 to 50 with COVID-19, enrolled during active disease.

This sequence joins TRBV5-1 and TRBJ1-1; the D is unclear. This CDR3 has 13 amino acids. Germline lookup yields CDR1 SGHRS and CDR2 YFSETQ. Trimming took 0 bases from V and 4 from J, leaving 7 bases between them. The CDR3 DNA is TGCGCCAGCAGCTTGGCGGGGAGCACTGAAGCTTTCTTT. Translation gives CASSLAGSTEAFF.

This chain links TRBV5-1 with TRBJ2-4; TRBD2 is a possible D gene (5 bases). This CDR3 is built from 13 residues. CDR1 and CDR2 from the germline V gene are SGHRS and YFSETQ. With 0 bases removed from V and 7 bases from J, the gap between germline ends came to 8 bases. CDR3 residues: CASSLAGKNIQYF. The CDR3 DNA sequence: TGCGCCAGCAGCTTGGCCGGGAAGAACATTCAGTACTTC. Together with reference TRBV5-1 and TRBJ2-4, the CDR3 gives the full variable domain: KAGVTQTPRYLIKTRGQQVTLSCSPISGHRSVSWYQQTPGQGLQFLFEYFSETQRNKGNFPGRFSGRQFSNSRSEMNVSTLELGDSALYLCASSLAGKNIQYFGAGTRLSVL.

The rearrangement uses TRBV28 and TRBJ2-1, with unresolved D. With 6 bases removed from V and 0 bases from J, the gap between germline ends came to 9 bases. The CDR3 sequence is 14 residues long. Germline lookup yields CDR1 MDHEN and CDR2 SYDVKM. This chain's CDR3 is CASRAASSYNEQFF. CDR3 nucleotides: TGTGCCAGCAGGGCGGCGAGCTCCTACAATGAGCAGTTCTTC.

This rearrangement joins TRBV5-1 to TRBJ2-3, with 12 bases matching TRBD2. CDR1 and CDR2 (germline): SGHRS, YFSETQ. V shed 1 base, J shed 5 bases, and the junction held 5 bases outside the gene matches. The CDR3 extends over 16 amino acids. CDR3 protein: CASSLMTSGSGDTQYF. For the CDR3, the DNA is TGCGCCAGCAGCTTGATGACTAGCGGGAGTGGAGATACGCAGTATTTT.

This clone has just one count. The V gene is TRBV7-6, the J gene TRBJ2-3; TRBD2 aligns across 12 bases. CDR3 length: 21 residues. With V trimmed by 5 bases and J by 4 bases, 22 bases remained unmatched. Germline V gene lookup returns CDR1 SGHVS and CDR2 FNYEAQ. In DNA, the CDR3 is TGTGCCAGCAGCCCAAAGCCCCACTCGACTTGGCTAGCGGGAGGGCCAGATACGCAGTATTTT. Translation gives CASSPKPHSTWLAGGPDTQYF.

The chain recombines TRBV4-1 with TRBJ2-5, with D possibly matching TRBD2 (6 bases). Germline loops: CDR1 MGHRA, CDR2 YSYEKL. CDR3 length equals 17 residues. Trimming removed 0 bases from V and 4 bases from J, with 18 bases in between. CDR3 protein: CASSQEMREEYRETQYF. CDR3 in DNA: TGCGCCAGCAGCCAAGAAATGAGGGAGGAATATAGAGAGACCCAGTACTTC.

V is TRBV5-6 and J is TRBJ2-1; TRBD2 matches at 10 bases. V lost 1 base, J lost 0 bases, and 10 bases stayed unmatched. This CDR3 has 19 residues. The germline V gene encodes CDR1 SGHDT and CDR2 YYEEEE. The chain's CDR3 is CASSLSILAGATSYNEQFF. In DNA form, the CDR3 reads TGTGCCAGCAGCTTGTCTATTCTAGCGGGAGCTACCTCCTACAATGAGCAGTTCTTC.

The CDR3 DNA reads TGTGCCAGCAGCCCGACCGGGGGGTTCGGTCAGCCCCAGCATTTT. This translates into CASSPTGGFGQPQHF. The chain has TRBV7-2 and TRBJ1-5, with D perhaps TRBD1 (5 bases). The V gene's germline CDR1 is SGHTA and CDR2 FQGNSA. The CDR3 contains 15 residues. Trimming removed 5 bases from V and 6 bases from J, with 17 bases in between.